Included here is one TCR beta chain sequence, with context. As handled by the study authors: Quantification of nucleated cells was approximated via reference gene primer amplification. This table comes from immunoSEQ multiplex PCR, and its TCRdb copy is limited to in-frame clones, with some not included. V and J calls and clone size follow that table, whereas D and trimming were derived from the DNA. The table includes hundreds of thousands of clones, roughly 87% detected once. Germline-derived CDR1 and CDR2 are KGHSH and LQKENI. The CDR3 consists of 12 residues. V lost 5 bases to trimming and J lost 10 bases, with 14 bases between them. The data stem from a study of blood T cell repertoires in COVID-19.

The material sequenced was peripheral blood. J is TRBJ1-1 and V is TRBV18; perhaps TRBD1 as D (6 bases). This sequence originates from a woman aged 18-29 years who had recovered from COVID-19. The CDR3 DNA reads TGTGCCAGCTCAGAAACCGGGACATTAGCTTTCTTT. Protein sequence: CASSETGTLAFF.